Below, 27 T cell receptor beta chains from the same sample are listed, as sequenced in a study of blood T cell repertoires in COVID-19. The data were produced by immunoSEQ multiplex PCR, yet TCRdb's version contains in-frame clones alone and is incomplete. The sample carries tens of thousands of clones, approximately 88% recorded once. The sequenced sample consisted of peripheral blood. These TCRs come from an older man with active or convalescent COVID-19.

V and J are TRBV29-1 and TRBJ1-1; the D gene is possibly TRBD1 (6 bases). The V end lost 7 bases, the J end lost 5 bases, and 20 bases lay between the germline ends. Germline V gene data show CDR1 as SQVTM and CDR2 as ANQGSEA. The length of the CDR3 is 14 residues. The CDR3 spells CSARRGGGGTEAFF. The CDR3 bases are TGCAGCGCCCGTAGGGGGGGCGGTGGTACTGAAGCTTTCTTT. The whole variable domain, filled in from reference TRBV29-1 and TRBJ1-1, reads SAVISQKPSRDICQRGTSLTIQCQVDSQVTMMFWYRQQPGQSLTLIATANQGSEATYESGFVIDKFPISRPNLTFSTLTVSNMSPEDSSIYLCSARRGGGGTEAFFGQGTRLTVV.

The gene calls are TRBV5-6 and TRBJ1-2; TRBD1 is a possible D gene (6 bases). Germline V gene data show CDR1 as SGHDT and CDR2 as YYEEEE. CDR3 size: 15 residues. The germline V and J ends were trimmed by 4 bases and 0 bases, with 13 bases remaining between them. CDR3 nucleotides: TGTGCCAGCAGCCTCATGACAGGCACTAACTATGGCTACACCTTC. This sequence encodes CASSLMTGTNYGYTF.

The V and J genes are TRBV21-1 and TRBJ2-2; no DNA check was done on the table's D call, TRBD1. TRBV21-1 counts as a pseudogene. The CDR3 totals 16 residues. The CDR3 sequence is CASSSPYSQGSGELFF. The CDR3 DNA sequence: TGTGCCAGCAGCAGTCCGTATTCACAGGGGAGCGGGGAGCTGTTTTTT.

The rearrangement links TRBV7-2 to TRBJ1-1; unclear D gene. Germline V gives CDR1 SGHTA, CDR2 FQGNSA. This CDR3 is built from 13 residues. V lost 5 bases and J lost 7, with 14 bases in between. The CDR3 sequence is CASSAGWRVEAFF. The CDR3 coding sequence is TGTGCCAGCAGCGCTGGCTGGAGAGTTGAAGCTTTCTTT.

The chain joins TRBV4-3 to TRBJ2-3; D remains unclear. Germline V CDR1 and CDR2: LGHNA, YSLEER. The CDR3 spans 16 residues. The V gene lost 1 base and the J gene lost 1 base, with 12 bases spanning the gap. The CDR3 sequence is CASSQGPRVGTDTQYF. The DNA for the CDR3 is TGCGCCAGCAGCCAAGGTCCCCGAGTGGGCACAGATACGCAGTATTTT.

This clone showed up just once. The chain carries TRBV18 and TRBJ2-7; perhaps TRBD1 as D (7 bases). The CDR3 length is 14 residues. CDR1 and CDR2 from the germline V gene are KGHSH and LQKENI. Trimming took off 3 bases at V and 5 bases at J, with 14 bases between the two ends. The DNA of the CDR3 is TGTGCCAGCTCACCTCAGGGGGGTGGCCACGAGCAGTACTTC. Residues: CASSPQGGGHEQYF.

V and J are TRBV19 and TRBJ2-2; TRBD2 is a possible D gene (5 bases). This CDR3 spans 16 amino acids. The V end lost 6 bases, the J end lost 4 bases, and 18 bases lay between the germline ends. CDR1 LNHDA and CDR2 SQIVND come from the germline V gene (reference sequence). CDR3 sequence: CASSPLATRGTGELFF. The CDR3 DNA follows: TGTGCCAGTAGCCCGTTAGCCACTCGGGGCACCGGGGAGCTGTTTTTT.

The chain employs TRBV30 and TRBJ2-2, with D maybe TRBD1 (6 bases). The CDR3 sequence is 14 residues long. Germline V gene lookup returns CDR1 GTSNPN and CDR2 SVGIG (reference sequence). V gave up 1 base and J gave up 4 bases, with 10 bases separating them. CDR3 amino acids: CAWSGLGGTGELFF. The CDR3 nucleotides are TGTGCCTGGAGTGGTTTAGGGGGCACCGGGGAGCTGTTTTTT.

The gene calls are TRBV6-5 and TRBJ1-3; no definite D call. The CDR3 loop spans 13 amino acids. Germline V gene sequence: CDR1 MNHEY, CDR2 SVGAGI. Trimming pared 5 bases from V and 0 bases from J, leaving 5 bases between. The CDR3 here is CASSPNSGNTIYF. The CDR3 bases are TGTGCCAGCAGTCCAAACTCTGGAAACACCATATATTTT.

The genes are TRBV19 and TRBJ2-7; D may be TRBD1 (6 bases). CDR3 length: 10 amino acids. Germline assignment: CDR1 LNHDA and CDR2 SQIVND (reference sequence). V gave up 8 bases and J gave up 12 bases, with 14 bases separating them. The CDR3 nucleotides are TGTGCCAGTTCACGAGACAGGATGTACTTC. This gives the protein CASSRDRMYF.

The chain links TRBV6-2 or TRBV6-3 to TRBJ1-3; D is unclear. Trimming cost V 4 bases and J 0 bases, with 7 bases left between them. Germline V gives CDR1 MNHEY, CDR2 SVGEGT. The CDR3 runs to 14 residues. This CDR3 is CASSSHGSGNTIYF. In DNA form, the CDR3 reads TGTGCCAGCAGTTCCCACGGCTCTGGAAACACCATATATTTT.

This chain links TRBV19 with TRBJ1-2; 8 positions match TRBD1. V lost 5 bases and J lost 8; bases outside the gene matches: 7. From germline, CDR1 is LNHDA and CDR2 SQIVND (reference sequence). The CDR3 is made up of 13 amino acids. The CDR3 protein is CASSPGQGLGYTF. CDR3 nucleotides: TGTGCCAGTAGTCCCGGACAGGGACTCGGCTACACCTTC.

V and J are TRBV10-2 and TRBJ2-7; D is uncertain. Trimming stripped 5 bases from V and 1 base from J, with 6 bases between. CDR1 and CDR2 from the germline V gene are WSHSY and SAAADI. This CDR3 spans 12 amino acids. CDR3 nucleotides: TGCGCCAGCAGTTTAAAATCCTACGAGCAGTACTTC. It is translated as CASSLKSYEQYF.

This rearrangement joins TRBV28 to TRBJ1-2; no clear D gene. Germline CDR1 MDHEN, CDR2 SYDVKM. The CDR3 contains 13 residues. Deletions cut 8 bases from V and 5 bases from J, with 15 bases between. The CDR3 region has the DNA TGTGCCAGCCAGGCAGGTAGGAGGTATGGCTACACCTTC. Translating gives CASQAGRRYGYTF.

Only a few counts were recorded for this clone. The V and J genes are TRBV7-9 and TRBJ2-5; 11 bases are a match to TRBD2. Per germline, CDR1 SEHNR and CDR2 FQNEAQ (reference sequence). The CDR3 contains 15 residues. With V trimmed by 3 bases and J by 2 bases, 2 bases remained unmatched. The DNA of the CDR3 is TGTGCCAGCAGCTTTCCTAGCGGGGGGCAAGAGACCCAGTACTTC. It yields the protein CASSFPSGGQETQYF.

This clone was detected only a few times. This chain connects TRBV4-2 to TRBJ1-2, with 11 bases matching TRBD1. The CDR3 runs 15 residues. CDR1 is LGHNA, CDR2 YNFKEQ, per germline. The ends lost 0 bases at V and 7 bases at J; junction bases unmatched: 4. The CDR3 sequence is CASSQDVDRGLGYTF. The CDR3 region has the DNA TGTGCCAGCAGCCAAGATGTGGACAGGGGGCTTGGCTACACCTTC.

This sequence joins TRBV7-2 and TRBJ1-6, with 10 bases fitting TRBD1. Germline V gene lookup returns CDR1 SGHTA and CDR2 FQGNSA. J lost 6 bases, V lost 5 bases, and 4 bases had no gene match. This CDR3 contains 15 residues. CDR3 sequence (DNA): TGTGCCAGCAGCCCGCGGACAGGGGGTAATTCACCCCTCCACTTT. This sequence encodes CASSPRTGGNSPLHF.

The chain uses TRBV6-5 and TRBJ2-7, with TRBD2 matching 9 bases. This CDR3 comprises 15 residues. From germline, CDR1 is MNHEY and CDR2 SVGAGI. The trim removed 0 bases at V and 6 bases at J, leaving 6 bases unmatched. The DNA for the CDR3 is TGTGCCAGCAGTTACTCAGGCGGGGGGGCCCTCGAGCAGTACTTC. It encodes CASSYSGGGALEQYF.

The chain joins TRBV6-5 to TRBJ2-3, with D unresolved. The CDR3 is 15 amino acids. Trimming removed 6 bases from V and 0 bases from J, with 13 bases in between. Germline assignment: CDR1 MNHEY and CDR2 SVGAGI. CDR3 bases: TGTGCCAGCAGACATTTGTCGACTAGCACAGATACGCAGTATTTT. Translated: CASRHLSTSTDTQYF.

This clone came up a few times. As DNA, the CDR3 is TGTGCCAGCAGCTCGGGACAGGTAGTGGGGGAGCAGTACTTC. Protein: CASSSGQVVGEQYF. This sequence joins TRBV6-5 and TRBJ2-7; 8 bases are shared with TRBD1. The CDR3 loop spans 14 amino acids. With V trimmed by 6 bases and J by 7 bases, 11 bases remained unmatched. The germline gives CDR1 MNHEY, CDR2 SVGAGI.

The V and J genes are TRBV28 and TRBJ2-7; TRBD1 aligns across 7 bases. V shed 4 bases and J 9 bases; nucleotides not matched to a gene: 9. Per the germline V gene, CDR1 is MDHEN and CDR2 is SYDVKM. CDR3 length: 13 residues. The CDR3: CASSWGTVPVQYF. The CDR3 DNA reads TGTGCCAGCAGTTGGGGGACAGTCCCTGTGCAGTACTTC. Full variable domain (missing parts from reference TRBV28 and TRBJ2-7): DVKVTQSSRYLVKRTGEKVFLECVQDMDHENMFWYRQDPGLGLRLIYFSYDVKMKEKGDIPEGYSVSREKKERFSLILESASTNQTSMYLCASSWGTVPVQYFGPGTRLTVT.

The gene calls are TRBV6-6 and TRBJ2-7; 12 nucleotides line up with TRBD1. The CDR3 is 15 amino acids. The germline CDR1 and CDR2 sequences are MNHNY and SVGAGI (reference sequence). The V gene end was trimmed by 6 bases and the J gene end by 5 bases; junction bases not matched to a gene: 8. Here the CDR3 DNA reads TGTGCCAGCAGAACTGGGACAGGGGGCTACCACGAGCAGTACTTC. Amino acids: CASRTGTGGYHEQYF.

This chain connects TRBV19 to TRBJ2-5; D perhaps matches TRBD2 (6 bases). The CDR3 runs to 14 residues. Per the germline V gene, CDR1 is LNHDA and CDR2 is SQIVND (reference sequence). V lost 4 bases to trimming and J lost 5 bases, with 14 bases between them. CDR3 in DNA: TGTGCCAGTAGTAATCAGGGAGGTTGGGAGACCCAGTACTTC. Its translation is CASSNQGGWETQYF. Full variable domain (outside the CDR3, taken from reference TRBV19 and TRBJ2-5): DGGITQSPKYLFRKEGQNVTLSCEQNLNHDAMYWYRQDPGQGLRLIYYSQIVNDFQKGDIAEGYSVSREKKESFPLTVTSAQKNPTAFYLCASSNQGGWETQYFGPGTRLLVL.

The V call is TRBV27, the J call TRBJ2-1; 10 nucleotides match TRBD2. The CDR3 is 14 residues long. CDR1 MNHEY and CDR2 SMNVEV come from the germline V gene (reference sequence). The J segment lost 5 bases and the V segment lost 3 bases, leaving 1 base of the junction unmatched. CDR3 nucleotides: TGTGCCAGCAGTTTCCTAGCGGGGGACAATGAGCAGTTCTTC. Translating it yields CASSFLAGDNEQFF.

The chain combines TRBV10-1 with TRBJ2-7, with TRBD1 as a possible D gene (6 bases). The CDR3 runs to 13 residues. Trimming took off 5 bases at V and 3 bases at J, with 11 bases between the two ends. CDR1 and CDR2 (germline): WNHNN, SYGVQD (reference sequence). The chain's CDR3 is CASSRGTIYEQYF. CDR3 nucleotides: TGCGCCAGCAGTAGGGGGACGATCTACGAGCAGTACTTC.

This CDR3 reads CASSLDLEGARPLHF. As DNA, the CDR3 is TGTGCCAGCAGCTTAGATCTTGAGGGGGCGCGTCCCCTCCACTTT. The chain is built from TRBV11-2 and TRBJ1-6; 7 bases align to TRBD1. Germline values: CDR1 SGHAT, CDR2 FQNNGV. With 0 bases clipped from V and 13 bases from J, the junction kept 9 bases outside the gene matches. The CDR3 covers 15 residues.

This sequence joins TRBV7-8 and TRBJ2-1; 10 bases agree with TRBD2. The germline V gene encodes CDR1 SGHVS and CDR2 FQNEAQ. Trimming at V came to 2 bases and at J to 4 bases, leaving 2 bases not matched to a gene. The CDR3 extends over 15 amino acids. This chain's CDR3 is CASSLTSGVYNEQFF. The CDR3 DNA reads TGTGCCAGCAGCTTAACTAGCGGGGTGTACAATGAGCAGTTCTTC.